This T cell receptor (beta chain) was recovered during a study of early T cells in non-severe SARS-CoV-2 infection. Study summary: Sequencing targeted bulk RNA from unsorted whole blood, leaving chains unpaired. Study-wide findings and caveats: VDJdb matches were skewed toward anti-spike CD8 T cell responses.

The TCR library protocol was used to attach unique molecular identifiers. These identifiers were attached to individual cDNA molecules. TCRdb passed the 5' RACE reads through MiXCR, listing each CDR3 protein once. The sample contains around 58,000 distinct CDR3 sequences, 14% to 15% of which appear only once. In its sample, this clonotype was seen a few times. Its antigen is unidentified. Trimming took 6 bases from V and 4 from J; bases not matched to a gene: 5. CDR3 size: 14 residues. V and J are TRBV12-3 or TRBV12-4 and TRBJ2-1; the match to TRBD2 covers 8 bases. This receptor was taken from an adult who was a healthcare worker with PCR-confirmed SARS-CoV-2 infection or an uninfected control (not recorded which). The sample in question was whole blood, obtained at baseline. CDR3 protein: CASSPGLEYNEQFF. CDR3 nucleotide sequence: TGTGCCAGCAGCCCGGGACTAGAATACAATGAGCAGTTCTTC.